This TCR beta chain appears in the sequencing data of a study of blood T cell repertoires in COVID-19. Overall study: Spain, Italy and the United States supplied samples that represented acute and convalescent COVID-19. T cells, B-cell-depleted T cells, or PBMCs provided the cDNA or gDNA that served as material.

Per the original data handling: Reference gene primer amplification gave estimated nucleated cell counts. The method was immunoSEQ multiplex PCR; TCRdb's version includes in-frame clones alone and lacks a portion of them. V and J calls and clone size are those listed in that table; D and trimming were worked out from the DNA. The sample has around 110,000 clones; 75% to 90% are singletons. This clone has a single count. V was cut by 7 bases and J by 7 bases, with 19 bases left in between. The CDR3 spans 14 residues. The germline V gene encodes CDR1 MNHEY and CDR2 SVGAGI. The sequenced material came from peripheral blood. This clonotype was obtained from a man aged 30-40 years with acute or convalescent COVID-19. The V call is TRBV6-5, the J call TRBJ1-1; D possibly corresponds to TRBD1 (5 bases). The CDR3 coding sequence is TGTGCCAGCACTCCCCAGGGCCCGGAGGGTGAAGCTTTCTTT. Translated, it gives CASTPQGPEGEAFF.